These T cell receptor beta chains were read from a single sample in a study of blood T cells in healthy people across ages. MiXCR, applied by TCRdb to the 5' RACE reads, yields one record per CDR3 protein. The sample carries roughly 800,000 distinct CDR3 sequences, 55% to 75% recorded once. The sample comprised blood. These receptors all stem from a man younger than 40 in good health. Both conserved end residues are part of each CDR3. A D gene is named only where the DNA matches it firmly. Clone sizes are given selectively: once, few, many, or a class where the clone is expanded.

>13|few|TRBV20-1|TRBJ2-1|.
TGCAGTGCTAGTGGGGGTCCCCCGGTAGAGCAGTTCTTC
CSASGGPPVEQFF
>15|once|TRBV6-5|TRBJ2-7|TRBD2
TGTGCCAGCAGTCCCCCGGGCGGGAGTAGCTACGAGCAGTACTTC
CASSPPGGSSYEQYF
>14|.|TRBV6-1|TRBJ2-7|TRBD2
TGTGCCACAACAGTCAGCGGGGGCTACAACGAGCAGTACTTC
CATTVSGGYNEQYF
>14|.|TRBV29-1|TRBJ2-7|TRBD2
TGCAGCGCTGCGGAGAGGCGGGAGAGCTACGAGCAGTACTTC
CSAAERRESYEQYF
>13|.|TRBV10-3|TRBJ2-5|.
TGTGCCAACCGGGCCACCGGCCAAGAGACCCAGTACTTC
CANRATGQETQYF
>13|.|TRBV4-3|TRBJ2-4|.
TGCGCCAGCAGCCAAGATAAGAAAAACATTCAGTACTTC
CASSQDKKNIQYF
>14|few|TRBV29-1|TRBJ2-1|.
TGCAGCGTTGAAGATACGGGCTCCTACAATGAGCAGTTCTTC
CSVEDTGSYNEQFF
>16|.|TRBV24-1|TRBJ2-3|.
TGTGCCACCAGTGATACCACTCGTTTGGGCACAGATACGCATTATTTT
CATSDTTRLGTDTHYF
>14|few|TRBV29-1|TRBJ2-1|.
TGCAGCGTTGTTTCCGGGGGACTCTTCAATGAGCAGTTCTTC
CSVVSGGLFNEQFF
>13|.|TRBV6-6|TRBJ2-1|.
TGTGCCAGCAGTCGCAACCGAGGGGTTGAGCAGTTCTTC
CASSRNRGVEQFF
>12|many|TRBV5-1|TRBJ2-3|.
TGTGCCAGCAGCTTGCCCACCGATACGCAGTATTTT
CASSLPTDTQYF
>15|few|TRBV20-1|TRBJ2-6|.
TGCAGTGCCAAAGACAACAGGGCTGGGGCCAACGTCCTGACTTTC
CSAKDNRAGANVLTF
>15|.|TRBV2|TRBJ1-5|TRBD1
TGTGCCAGCAGTGAGGACAGGGGCTCTGGCCAGCCCCAGCATTTT
CASSEDRGSGQPQHF
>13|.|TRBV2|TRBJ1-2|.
TGTGCCAGCAGTGACATCCAGGGCTATGGCTACACCTTC
CASSDIQGYGYTF
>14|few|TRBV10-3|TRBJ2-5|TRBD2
TGTGCCATCAGTGAGCCGCCGGGGGGAGAGACCCAGTACTTC
CAISEPPGGETQYF
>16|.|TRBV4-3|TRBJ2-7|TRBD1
TGCGCCAGCAGCCCAAGTTGGGACAGTATCACCTACGAGCAGTACTTC
CASSPSWDSITYEQYF
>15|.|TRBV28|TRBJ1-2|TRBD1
TGTGCCAGCAGTCCTGGACAGGGGAACAACTATGGCTACACCTTC
CASSPGQGNNYGYTF
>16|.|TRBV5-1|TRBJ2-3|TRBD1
TGCGCCAGCAGCACCCGGGACAGGGACGGGAAAGATACGCAGTATTTT
CASSTRDRDGKDTQYF
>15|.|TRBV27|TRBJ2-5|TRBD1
TGTGCCAGCAGTTGGACAGGGGGCTTTCTAGAGACCCAGTACTTC
CASSWTGGFLETQYF
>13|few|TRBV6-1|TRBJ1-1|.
TGTGCCCTTCGTACCCCCATTAACACTGAAGCTTTCTTT
CALRTPINTEAFF
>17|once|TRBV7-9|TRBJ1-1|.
TGTGCCAGCAGCCCCACGGGGACCGAAGGGTTGAACACTGAAGCTTTCTTT
CASSPTGTEGLNTEAFF
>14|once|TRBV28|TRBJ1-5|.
TGTGCCAGCCAACGGGGGGACAACAATCAGCCCCAGCATTTT
CASQRGDNNQPQHF
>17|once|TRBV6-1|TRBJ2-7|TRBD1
TGTGCCAGCAGCGCCACGAAAAGGACAGGGCCTACCTACGAGCAGTACTTC
CASSATKRTGPTYEQYF
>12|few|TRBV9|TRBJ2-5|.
TGTGCCAGCAGCGTTTGCCCAGAGACCCAGTACTTC
CASSVCPETQYF
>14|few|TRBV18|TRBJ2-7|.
TGTGCCAGCTCACCACTGGTGGACTCCTACGAGCAGTACTTC
CASSPLVDSYEQYF
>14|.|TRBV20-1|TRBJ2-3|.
TGCAGTGCTGGGGTGGAACTGCACACAGATACGCAGTATTTT
CSAGVELHTDTQYF
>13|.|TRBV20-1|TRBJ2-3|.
TGCAGTGCAAAGACGTCCGGGTACGATACGCAGTATTTT
CSAKTSGYDTQYF
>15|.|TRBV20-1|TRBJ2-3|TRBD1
TGCAGTGCCCACGACAGGGGGCGTCGCACAGATACGCAGTATTTT
CSAHDRGRRTDTQYF
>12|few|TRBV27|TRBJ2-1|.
TGTGCCAGCCGGTTAGGGTACTCTGAGCAGTTCTTC
CASRLGYSEQFF
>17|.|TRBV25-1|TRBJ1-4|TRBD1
TGTGCCAGCAGTGAAGCGGAAACCGGGACAGGGAGAGAAAAACTGTTTTTT
CASSEAETGTGREKLFF
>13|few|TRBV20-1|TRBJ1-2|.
TGCAGTGCTAGACCAGGGCACGATTATGGCTACACCTTC
CSARPGHDYGYTF
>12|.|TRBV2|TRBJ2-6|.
TGTGCCAGCGCTGGGGCAGCCAACGTCCTGACTTTC
CASAGAANVLTF
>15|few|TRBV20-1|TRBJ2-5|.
TGCAGTGCTAGTGAGCTAGGGAGAGAGATGGAGACCCAGTACTTC
CSASELGREMETQYF
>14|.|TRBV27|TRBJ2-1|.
TGTGCAAGCAGTTCGGGGACCCTTGGGAATGAGCAGTTCTTC
CASSSGTLGNEQFF
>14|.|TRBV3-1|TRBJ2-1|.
TGTGCCAGCAGCCAATGGGACTCCTACAATGAACAGTTCTTC
CASSQWDSYNEQFF
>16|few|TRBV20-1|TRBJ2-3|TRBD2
TGCAGTGCTAGAGATGCTAGCGGGAGTGGTACAGATACGCAGTATTTT
CSARDASGSGTDTQYF
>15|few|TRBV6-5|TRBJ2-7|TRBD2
TGTGCCAGCAGTTATTCTAGCGGGGGGATCTACGAGCAGTACTTC
CASSYSSGGIYEQYF
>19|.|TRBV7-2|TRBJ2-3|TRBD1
TGTGCCAGCAGCCCCAACCCGGGCCTCCTAAGGGGGCCGTCAGATACGCAGTATTTT
CASSPNPGLLRGPSDTQYF
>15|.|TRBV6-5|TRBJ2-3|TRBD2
TGTGCCAGCAGGCAAAATAGCGGGAGGGTGGATACGCAGTATTTT
CASRQNSGRVDTQYF
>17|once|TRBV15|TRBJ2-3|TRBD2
TGTGCCACCAGCAGACCGGCCTTAGCGGGGGGCACAGATACGCAGTATTTT
CATSRPALAGGTDTQYF
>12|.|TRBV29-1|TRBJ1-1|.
TGCAGCGTTGTCCCACGGAACACTGAAGCTTTCTTT
CSVVPRNTEAFF
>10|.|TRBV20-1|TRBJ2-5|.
TGCAGTGCCCCTACAGAGACCCAGTACTTC
CSAPTETQYF
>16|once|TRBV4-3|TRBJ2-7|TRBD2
TGCGCCAGCAGCCAAGGAATAGCGGGTTTCTACAATGAGCAGTACTTC
CASSQGIAGFYNEQYF
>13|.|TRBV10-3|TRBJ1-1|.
TGTGCCATCAGTGGGGGAGGTAGGACTGAAGCTTTCTTT
CAISGGGRTEAFF
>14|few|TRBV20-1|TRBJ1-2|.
TGCAGTGCTCAGAACCCGCTCGGGTATTATGGCTACACCTTC
CSAQNPLGYYGYTF
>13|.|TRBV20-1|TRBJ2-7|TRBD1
TGCAGTGCCTCACAGGGGCCCTACAATGAGCAGTACTTC
CSASQGPYNEQYF
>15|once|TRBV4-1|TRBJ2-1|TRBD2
TGCGCCAGCAGCCAAGAGGAGCGGGACTACAATGAGCAGTTCTTC
CASSQEERDYNEQFF
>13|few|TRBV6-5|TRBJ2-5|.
TGTGCCAGCAGTTCCGCTTTCGAGGAGACCCAGTACTTC
CASSSAFEETQYF
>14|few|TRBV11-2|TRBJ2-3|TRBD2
TGTGCCAGCAGCCAGCGGGGATTCACAGATACGCAGTATTTT
CASSQRGFTDTQYF
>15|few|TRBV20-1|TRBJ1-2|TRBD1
TGCAGTGCTAGGGACTCAACCGGGACAGACTATGGCTACACCTTC
CSARDSTGTDYGYTF
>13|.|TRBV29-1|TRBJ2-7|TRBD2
TGCAGGGCCTCCCGGACTAGCGGATACGAGCAGTACTTC
CRASRTSGYEQYF
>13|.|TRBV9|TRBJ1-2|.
TGTGCCAGCAGCGCCGGGGGTATCTATGGCTACACCTTC
CASSAGGIYGYTF
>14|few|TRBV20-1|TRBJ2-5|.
TGCAGTGCTAAAAAAGGGACGGCGCAAGAGACCCAGTACTTC
CSAKKGTAQETQYF
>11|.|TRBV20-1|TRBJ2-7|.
TGCAGTGCTAGAGCGACCTACGAGCAGTACTTC
CSARATYEQYF
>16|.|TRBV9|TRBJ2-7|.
TGTGCCAGCAGCGCCGCGAGACGGACTACCGACAATGAGCAGTACTTC
CASSAARRTTDNEQYF